The sequence of this T cell receptor (beta chain) was determined in a study of shared clonotypes between healthy human individuals. Study overall: There were three CD4 naive, three CD4 memory, two CD8 naive and one CD8 memory plates per donor. Study-wide points: An effect of sequencing depth on clonotype sharing among donors was expected. Estimated clonotype richness was generally higher in naive than memory subsets.

Assay: immunoSEQ multiplex PCR; the TCRdb copy retains only in-frame clones and omits some. Of about 1.9 million clones in the sample, 93% were seen once. Remarks on this clone: Antigen specificity is unknown.

The germline CDR1 and CDR2 sequences are MDHEN and SYDVKM. V was clipped by 5 bases and J by 0 bases, with 17 bases between them. This CDR3 comprises 16 residues. CD45RO-negative, CCR7-positively selected cells formed the naive CD8 fraction, excluding terminally differentiated effector memory CD45RA+ cells. The TCR was taken from a man aged 18 to 35 in good health. Some clones in this sample may be carry-over from other donors' samples. The gene calls are TRBV28 and TRBJ2-7; the D gene could be TRBD1 or TRBD2 (5 bases each). Sequenced sample: naive CD8+ T cells from PBMCs. The CDR3 nucleotides are TGTGCCAGCAGTAGTGTTCGAGAGGGGAGCTCCTACGAGCAGTACTTC. Translation gives CASSSVREGSSYEQYF.